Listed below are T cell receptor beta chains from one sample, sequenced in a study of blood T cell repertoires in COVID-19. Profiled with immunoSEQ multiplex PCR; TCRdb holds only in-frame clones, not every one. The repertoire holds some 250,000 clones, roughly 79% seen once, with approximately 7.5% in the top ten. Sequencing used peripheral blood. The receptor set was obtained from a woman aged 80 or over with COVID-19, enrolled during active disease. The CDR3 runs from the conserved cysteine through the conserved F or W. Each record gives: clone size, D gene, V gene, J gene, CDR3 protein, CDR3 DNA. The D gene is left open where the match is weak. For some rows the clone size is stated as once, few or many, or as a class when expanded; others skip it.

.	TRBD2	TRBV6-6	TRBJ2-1	CASRPGLTHNEQFF	TGTGCCAGCAGGCCGGGACTAACCCACAATGAGCAGTTCTTC
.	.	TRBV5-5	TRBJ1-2	CASSRWGTTANYGYTF	TGTGCCAGCAGCCGCTGGGGGACAACTGCTAACTATGGCTACACCTTC
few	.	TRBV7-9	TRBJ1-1	CASSFSGGGTEAFF	TGTGCCAGCAGCTTCTCGGGAGGGGGCACTGAAGCTTTCTTT
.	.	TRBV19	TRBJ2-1	CASSIDSGRNNEQFF	TGTGCCAGTAGTATAGATAGCGGCCGTAACAATGAGCAGTTCTTC
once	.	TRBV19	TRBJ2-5	CASRLTSLSQETQYF	TGTGCCAGTAGGTTGACTAGTTTGTCCCAAGAGACCCAGTACTTC
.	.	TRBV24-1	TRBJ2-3	CATSRGSGGGFSTDTQYF	TGTGCCACCAGTCGGGGGAGCGGCGGTGGGTTTAGCACAGATACGCAGTATTTT
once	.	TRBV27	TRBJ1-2	CASSWGGSDGYTF	TGTGCCAGCAGTTGGGGGGGGAGTGATGGCTACACCTTC
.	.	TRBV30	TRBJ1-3	CAWRYGGPGNTIYF	TGTGCCTGGAGATACGGGGGGCCTGGAAACACCATATATTTT
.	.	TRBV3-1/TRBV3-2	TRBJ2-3	CASSRGGRGDTQYF	TGTGCCAGCAGCCGGGGGGGCCGGGGAGATACGCAGTATTTT
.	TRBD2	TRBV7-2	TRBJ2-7	CASRTGLAGWEQYF	TGTGCCAGCAGAACGGGACTAGCGGGATGGGAGCAGTACTTC
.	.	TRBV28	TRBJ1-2	CASRQGNGYTF	TGTGCCAGCAGGCAGGGTAACGGCTACACCTTC
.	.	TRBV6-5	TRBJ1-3	CASSYSTQGSGNTIYF	TGTGCCAGCAGTTACTCAACACAGGGTTCAGGAAACACCATATATTTT
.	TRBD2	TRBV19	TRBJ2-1	CASSSTGGYNEQFF	TGTGCCAGTAGTAGTACGGGAGGTTACAATGAGCAGTTCTTC
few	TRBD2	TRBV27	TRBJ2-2	CATRLARVAGELFF	TGTGCCACCAGACTAGCGAGGGTGGCCGGGGAGCTGTTTTTT
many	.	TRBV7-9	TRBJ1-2	CASTGGGFYGYTF	TGTGCCAGTACCGGCGGGGGATTCTATGGCTACACCTTC
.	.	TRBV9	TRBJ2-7	CASSPRATQAYEQYF	TGTGCCAGCAGCCCCCGAGCAACCCAAGCCTACGAGCAGTACTTC
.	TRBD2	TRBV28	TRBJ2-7	CASSSRTSGRFYEQYF	TGTGCCAGCAGTTCCCGGACTAGCGGGAGGTTTTACGAGCAGTACTTC
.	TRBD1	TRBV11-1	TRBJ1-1	CASSYPRQGARTEAFF	TGTGCCAGCAGCTACCCCAGACAGGGGGCGCGAACTGAAGCTTTCTTT
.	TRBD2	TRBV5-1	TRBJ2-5	CASSFGLAATQETQYF	TGCGCCAGCAGCTTCGGACTAGCGGCGACCCAAGAGACCCAGTACTTC
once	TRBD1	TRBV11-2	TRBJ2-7	CASSPGNRGLDEQYF	TGTGCCAGCAGCCCCGGGAACAGGGGGCTCGACGAGCAGTACTTC
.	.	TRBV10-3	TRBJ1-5	CAISERDQPQHF	TGTGCCATCAGTGAGCGGGATCAGCCCCAGCATTTT
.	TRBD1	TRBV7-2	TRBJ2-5	CASSLGTGVGETQYF	TGTGCCAGCAGCTTAGGGACAGGAGTGGGAGAGACCCAGTACTTC
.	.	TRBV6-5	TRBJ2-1	CASSSQGTSYNEQFF	TGTGCCAGCAGTTCCCAGGGCACTTCCTACAATGAGCAGTTCTTC
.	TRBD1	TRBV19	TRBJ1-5	CASRPGQGRQPQHF	TGTGCCAGTAGACCCGGACAGGGTCGGCAGCCCCAGCATTTT
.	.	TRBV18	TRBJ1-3	CASSPQGSGNTIYF	TGTGCCAGCTCACCACAGGGGTCTGGAAACACCATATATTTT
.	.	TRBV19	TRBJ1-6	CASSTPVRSPLHF	TGTGCCAGTAGTACCCCTGTCCGTTCACCCCTCCACTTT
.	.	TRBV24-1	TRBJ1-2	CATSDLGQGGYTF	TGTGCCACCAGTGATTTGGGGCAAGGTGGCTACACCTTC
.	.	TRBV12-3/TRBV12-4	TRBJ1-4	CASSGEKLFF	TGTGCCAGCAGTGGCGAAAAACTGTTTTTT
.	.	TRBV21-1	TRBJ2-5	CASSQIRTGPSGETQYF	TGTGCCAGCAGCCAAATTCGTACAGGGCCCTCGGGGGAGACCCAGTACTTC
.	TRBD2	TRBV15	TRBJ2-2	CATSRISGGGTGELFF	TGTGCCACCAGCAGAATTTCCGGCGGGGGAACCGGGGAGCTGTTTTTT
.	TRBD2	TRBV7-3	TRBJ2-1	CASSFGLADNEQFF	TGTGCCAGCAGCTTCGGTCTAGCGGACAATGAGCAGTTCTTC
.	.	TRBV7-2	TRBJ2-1	CASSLALGVVYEQFF	TGTGCCAGCAGCTTAGCCCTCGGGGTGGTCTATGAGCAGTTCTTC
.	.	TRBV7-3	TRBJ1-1	CASSPSGPFGGEAFF	TGTGCCAGCAGCCCCTCGGGACCTTTTGGAGGGGAAGCTTTCTTT
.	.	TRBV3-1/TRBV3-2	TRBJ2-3	CASSRLSDSSNTQYF	TGTGCCAGCAGCCGTCTAAGCGACTCGTCGAATACGCAGTATTTT
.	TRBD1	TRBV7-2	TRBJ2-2	CASSFGQGAPFTGELFF	TGTGCCAGCAGCTTTGGACAGGGGGCCCCATTCACCGGGGAGCTGTTTTTT
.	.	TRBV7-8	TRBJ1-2	CASTPNYDYGYTF	TGTGCCAGCACGCCCAACTACGACTATGGCTACACCTTC
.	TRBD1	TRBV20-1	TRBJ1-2	CSASPPGQQRGYTF	TGCAGTGCTAGTCCTCCGGGACAGCAAAGGGGCTACACCTTC
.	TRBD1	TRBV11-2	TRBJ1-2	CASSLLAGGSYGYTF	TGTGCCAGCAGCTTATTGGCAGGGGGGAGCTATGGCTACACCTTC
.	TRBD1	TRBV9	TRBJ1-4	CASSVSGSGGNEKLFF	TGTGCCAGCAGTGTCTCCGGATCAGGGGGAAATGAAAAACTGTTTTTT
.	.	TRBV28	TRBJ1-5	CASSGRTYFSNQPQHF	TGTGCCAGCAGCGGAAGGACATATTTTAGCAATCAGCCCCAGCATTTT
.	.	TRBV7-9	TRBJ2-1	CASSFKRTYNEQFF	TGTGCCAGCAGCTTCAAGCGGACCTACAATGAGCAGTTCTTC
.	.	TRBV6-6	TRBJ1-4	CASSYQARVEKLFF	TGTGCCAGCAGTTACCAGGCCAGGGTGGAAAAACTGTTTTTT
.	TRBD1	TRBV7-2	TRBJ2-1	CASSGTAYYNEQFF	TGTGCCAGCAGCGGGACAGCCTATTACAATGAGCAGTTCTTC
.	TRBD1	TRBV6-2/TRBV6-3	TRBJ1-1	CASSYLQGTEAFF	TGTGCCAGCAGTTACTTACAGGGGACTGAAGCTTTCTTT
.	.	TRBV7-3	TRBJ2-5	CASSLLAGTQETQYF	TGTGCCAGCAGCTTATTGGCGGGGACGCAGGAGACCCAGTACTTC
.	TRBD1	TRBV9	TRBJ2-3	CASSWDRGTDTQYF	TGTGCCAGCAGCTGGGACAGGGGCACAGATACGCAGTATTTT
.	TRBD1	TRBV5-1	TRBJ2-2	CASSRDRSNTGELFF	TGCGCCAGCAGCCGGGACAGATCGAACACCGGGGAGCTGTTTTTT
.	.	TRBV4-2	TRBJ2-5	CASSQDGTSRTETQYF	TGTGCCAGCAGCCAAGACGGTACTAGCCGGACAGAGACCCAGTACTTC
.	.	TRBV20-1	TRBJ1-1	CSARDPVEAFF	TGCAGTGCTAGAGACCCGGTGGAAGCTTTCTTT
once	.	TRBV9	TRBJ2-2	CASSVVPREYGGELFF	TGTGCCAGCAGCGTAGTCCCCCGGGAGTATGGCGGGGAGCTGTTTTTT
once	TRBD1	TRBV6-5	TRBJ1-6	CASSYPPTGVNSPLHF	TGTGCCAGCAGTTACCCACCGACAGGGGTTAATTCACCCCTCCACTTT
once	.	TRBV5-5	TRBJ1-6	CASSFEGVRSASPLHF	TGTGCCAGCAGCTTTGAGGGCGTCAGATCGGCTTCACCCCTCCACTTT
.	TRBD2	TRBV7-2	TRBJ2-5	CASSGSSGSETQYF	TGTGCCAGCAGCGGATCTAGCGGGAGTGAGACCCAGTACTTC